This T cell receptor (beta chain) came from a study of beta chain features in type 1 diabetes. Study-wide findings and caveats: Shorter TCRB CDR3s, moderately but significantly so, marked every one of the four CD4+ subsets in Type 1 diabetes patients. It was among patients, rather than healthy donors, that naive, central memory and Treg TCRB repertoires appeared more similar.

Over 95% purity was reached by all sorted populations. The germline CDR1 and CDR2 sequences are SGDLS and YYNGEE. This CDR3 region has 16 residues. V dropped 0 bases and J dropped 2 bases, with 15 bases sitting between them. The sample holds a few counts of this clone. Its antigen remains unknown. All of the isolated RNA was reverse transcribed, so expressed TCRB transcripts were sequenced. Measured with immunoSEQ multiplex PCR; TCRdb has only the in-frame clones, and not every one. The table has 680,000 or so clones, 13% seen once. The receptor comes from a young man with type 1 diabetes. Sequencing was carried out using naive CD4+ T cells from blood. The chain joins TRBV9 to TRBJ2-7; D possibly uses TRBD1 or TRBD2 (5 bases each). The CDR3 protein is CASSVAPLRGPYEQYF. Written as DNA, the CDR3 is TGTGCCAGCAGCGTAGCTCCTCTTAGGGGACCCTACGAGCAGTACTTC.